Shown below are 5 T cell receptor beta chains from a single sample sequenced in a study of CD8+ T cells in alopecia areata (dated by TCRdb to the late 2010s). The time point tag for this specimen amounts to: baseline before oral tofacitinib. Receptor libraries were prepared by the immunoSEQ multiplex PCR assay. RNA was extracted from all samples and reverse transcribed into cDNA as template for TCR sequencing. Held by TCRdb, this immuneACCESS table contains in-frame sequences only and omits some clones. Under half of the omission traces to an unresolved V gene where checked; the cause of the rest is unknown. Here the sample has 130,000 to 150,000 clones; about nine tenths occur a single time. The leading ten clones occupy about 15% of the sample. Sequencing was performed on CD8+ T cells sorted from blood, taken at week 0. The source of these receptors is a human donor with alopecia areata.

V is TRBV2 and J is TRBJ2-7; maybe TRBD2 (5 bases). The CDR3 runs to 12 residues. CDR1 is SNHLY and CDR2 is FYNNEI in the germline V gene. V lost 6 bases, J lost 7 bases, and 13 bases lay in between. This CDR3 reads CASSGPTSEQYF. CDR3 bases: TGTGCCAGCAGCGGACCTACTAGTGAGCAGTACTTC.

Only one count was recorded for this clone. The chain carries TRBV4-1 and TRBJ1-1; the D is unclear. The CDR3 has 12 amino acids. Germline values: CDR1 MGHRA, CDR2 YSYEKL. Trimming left V 7 bases short and J 1 base short, with 7 bases between. The CDR3 region is CASTAWNTEAFF. The CDR3 DNA is TGCGCCAGCACGGCATGGAACACTGAAGCTTTCTTT.

This chain joins TRBV13 and TRBJ1-1; D is uncertain. The CDR3 is 15 residues long. The V and J ends lost 0 bases and 0 bases respectively, with 8 bases between them. The V gene's germline CDR1 is PRHDT and CDR2 FYEKMQ (reference sequence). CDR3 amino acids: CASSLGPNLNTEAFF. CDR3 nucleotides: TGTGCCAGCAGCTTAGGGCCCAATTTGAACACTGAAGCTTTCTTT.

This clone was found once. This chain connects TRBV19 to TRBJ2-7; D unclear. This CDR3 has 13 residues. Deletions cut 1 base from V and 3 bases from J, with 7 bases between. Germline assignment: CDR1 LNHDA and CDR2 SQIVND (reference sequence). CDR3 region: CASSIAENYEQYF. The CDR3 nucleotides read TGTGCCAGTAGTATAGCGGAAAACTACGAGCAGTACTTC.

The rearrangement uses TRBV29-1 and TRBJ2-7; a weak D match, TRBD2 (6 bases). V was pared by 3 bases and J by 1 base, with 10 bases between. The V gene's germline CDR1 is SQVTM and CDR2 ANQGSEA. The CDR3 loop spans 13 amino acids. The chain's CDR3 is CSVDLRGSYEQYF. CDR3 DNA: TGCAGCGTTGATCTGCGGGGTTCCTACGAGCAGTACTTC.